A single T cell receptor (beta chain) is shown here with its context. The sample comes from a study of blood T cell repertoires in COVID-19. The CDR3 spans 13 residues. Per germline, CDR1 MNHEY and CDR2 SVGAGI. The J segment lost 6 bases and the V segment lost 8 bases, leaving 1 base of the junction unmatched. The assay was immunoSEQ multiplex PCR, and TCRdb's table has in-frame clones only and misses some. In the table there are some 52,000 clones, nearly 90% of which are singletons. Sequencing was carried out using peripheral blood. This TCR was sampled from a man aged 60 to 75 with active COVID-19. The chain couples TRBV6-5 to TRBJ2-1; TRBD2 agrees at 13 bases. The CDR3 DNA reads TGTGCCAGCGGACTAGCGGGGGCCAATGAGCAGTTCTTC. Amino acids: CASGLAGANEQFF.